The 20 T cell receptor beta chains below were found in one sample sequenced in a study of cytomegalovirus exposure and HLA in healthy donors. Using immunoSEQ multiplex PCR, the repertoire was profiled, and TCRdb retains in-frame clones only, with some absent. The table lists about 200,000 clones, 80% to 90% of them singletons, with over 10% in the top ten. What was sequenced was PBMCs. The origin of the receptors is a woman in her twenties or thirties in good health and CMV-seropositive.

This chain connects TRBV7-2 to TRBJ2-1, with 14 bases fitting TRBD2. The CDR3 has 16 amino acids. After removal of 6 bases from V and 6 bases from J, the junction contained 7 bases not matched to a gene. The germline V gene has CDR1 SGHTA and CDR2 FQGNSA. Written as DNA, the CDR3 is TGTGCCAGCAGGCCTGCCGGGACTAGCGGGAGCAATGAGCAGTTCTTC. Protein: CASRPAGTSGSNEQFF.

This chain uses TRBV5-6 with TRBJ1-2, with D uncertain. V was cut by 4 bases and J by 6 bases, with 13 bases left in between. The germline gives CDR1 SGHDT, CDR2 YYEEEE. This CDR3 is 13 amino acids long. CDR3 bases: TGTGCCAGCAGCCCCCGTTCGACTGATGGCTACACCTTC. Translated, it gives CASSPRSTDGYTF. Combining the CDR3 with reference TRBV5-6 and TRBJ1-2 gives the whole variable domain DAGVTQSPTHLIKTRGQQVTLRCSPKSGHDTVSWYQQALGQGPQFIFQYYEEEERQRGNFPDRFSGHQFPNYSSELNVNALLLGDSALYLCASSPRSTDGYTFGSGTRLTVV.

The chain carries TRBV7-8 and TRBJ1-4; 7 bases match TRBD1. Germline V gene lookup returns CDR1 SGHVS and CDR2 FQNEAQ. This CDR3 is built from 15 residues. V was pared by 3 bases and J by 12 bases, with 13 bases of the junction left unmatched. The CDR3 DNA is TGTGCCAGCAGCTTCTACGGTGCCAGGGGGGTGCAACTGTTTTTT. Protein: CASSFYGARGVQLFF.

The V and J genes are TRBV15 and TRBJ2-5, with 14 bases lining up with TRBD2. V lost 2 bases and J lost 3; bases outside the gene matches: 2. CDR1 LNHNV and CDR2 YYDKDF come from the germline V gene (reference sequence). The CDR3 sequence is 16 residues long. The CDR3 protein is CATSRLTSGREETQYF. CDR3 DNA sequence: TGTGCCACCAGCAGACTGACTAGCGGGAGGGAAGAGACCCAGTACTTC.

The CDR3 is CAISVAQNNQPQHF. CDR3 DNA sequence: TGTGCCATCAGTGTAGCGCAAAACAATCAGCCCCAGCATTTT. The chain uses TRBV10-3 and TRBJ1-5; D not resolved. Trimming shortened V by 4 bases and J by 3 bases, and 10 bases separated the two germline ends. The CDR3 runs to 14 residues. Germline V lookup: CDR1 ENHRY, CDR2 SYGVKD.

This clone was picked up one time. This chain joins TRBV29-1 and TRBJ1-1; TRBD1 might be the D (5 bases). The CDR3 has 13 amino acids. Per the germline V gene, CDR1 is SQVTM and CDR2 is ANQGSEA. Trimming removed 6 bases from V and 1 base from J, with 12 bases in between. CDR3 protein: CSVSFDRNTEAFF. Here the CDR3 DNA reads TGCAGCGTATCCTTCGACAGGAACACTGAAGCTTTCTTT. The whole variable domain, filled in from reference TRBV29-1 and TRBJ1-1, reads SAVISQKPSRDICQRGTSLTIQCQVDSQVTMMFWYRQQPGQSLTLIATANQGSEATYESGFVIDKFPISRPNLTFSTLTVSNMSPEDSSIYLCSVSFDRNTEAFFGQGTRLTVV.

The rearrangement joins TRBV2 to TRBJ1-5; D gene uncertain. Between the trimmed V and J ends, which lost 0 bases and 3 bases, there was a span of 3 bases. Germline V gene sequence: CDR1 SNHLY, CDR2 FYNNEI. The CDR3 covers 13 residues. CDR3 bases: TGTGCCAGCAGTGAAGCCATCAATCAGCCCCAGCATTTT. It yields the protein CASSEAINQPQHF.

This rearrangement joins TRBV30 to TRBJ2-1, with 13 bases that match TRBD2. The CDR3 covers 17 residues. Germline V lookup: CDR1 GTSNPN, CDR2 SVGIG (reference sequence). V lost 2 bases to trimming and J lost 15 bases; unmatched junction nucleotides: 19. The CDR3 DNA sequence: TGTGCCTGGAGTTTAACAGGGACTAGCGGGACCCATCCCCTTCGGTTCTTC. It encodes CAWSLTGTSGTHPLRFF.

The chain links TRBV2 to TRBJ2-1; TRBD2 is a possible D gene (6 bases). V was cut by 0 bases and J by 0 bases, with 6 bases left in between. This CDR3 comprises 15 residues. Germline V gene lookup returns CDR1 SNHLY and CDR2 FYNNEI. CDR3 coding DNA: TGTGCCAGCAGTGAAGCGCGGGACTCCTACAATGAGCAGTTCTTC. This codes for CASSEARDSYNEQFF.

The V gene is TRBV2, the J gene TRBJ1-2; possible D gene TRBD1, 5 bases. Germline CDR1 reads SNHLY; CDR2 reads FYNNEI. The CDR3 spans 15 residues. The germline V and J ends were trimmed by 0 bases and 3 bases, with 11 bases remaining between them. CDR3 sequence: CASSEARWGDYGYTF. The CDR3 bases are TGTGCCAGCAGTGAAGCGCGTTGGGGGGACTATGGCTACACCTTC.

The CDR3 DNA sequence: TGTGCCAGCAGCTTAGTCTACTCCGCGAACACCGGGGAGCTGTTTTTT. Its protein product is CASSLVYSANTGELFF. The chain combines TRBV7-9 with TRBJ2-2; D gene uncertain. CDR1 is SEHNR and CDR2 is FQNEAQ in the germline V gene (reference sequence). The CDR3 runs to 16 residues. Trimming left V 1 base short and J 0 bases short, with 9 bases between.

This chain uses TRBV27 with TRBJ2-1; TRBD2 matches 12 bases. The trim removed 5 bases at V and 5 bases at J, leaving 10 bases unmatched. Germline V gene lookup returns CDR1 MNHEY and CDR2 SMNVEV (reference sequence). This CDR3 is 17 amino acids long. The CDR3 sequence is CASSELAGGSVDNEQFF. As DNA, the CDR3 is TGTGCCAGCAGTGAACTAGCGGGAGGTTCAGTCGACAATGAGCAGTTCTTC.

V usage is TRBV4-2 and J usage is TRBJ2-1, with TRBD2 identical over 9 bases. V shed 1 base, J shed 9 bases, and the junction held 10 bases outside the gene matches. Per the germline V gene, CDR1 is LGHNA and CDR2 is YNFKEQ. The CDR3 is 16 residues long. The CDR3 region is CASSQGSGRISGEQFF. CDR3 sequence (DNA): TGTGCCAGCAGCCAAGGTAGCGGGAGAATCTCGGGTGAGCAGTTCTTC.

This clone was seen a handful of times. This chain links TRBV7-3 with TRBJ2-7; D perhaps matches TRBD2 (5 bases). CDR1 and CDR2 (germline): SGHTA, FQGTGA. The CDR3 length is 16 residues. The V and J ends lost 0 bases and 0 bases respectively, with 12 bases between them. This CDR3 is CASSLTGERGSYEQYF. The CDR3 DNA is TGTGCCAGCAGCTTAACAGGTGAACGGGGCTCCTACGAGCAGTACTTC.

This chain uses TRBV2 with TRBJ2-2; perhaps TRBD1 as D (5 bases). CDR3 size: 15 residues. V was clipped by 9 bases and J by 4 bases, with 18 bases between them. CDR1 SNHLY and CDR2 FYNNEI come from the germline V gene. In DNA, the CDR3 is TGTGCCAGTGGGGCTCTACAGGATTTCACCGGGGAGCTGTTTTTT. Translated, it gives CASGALQDFTGELFF. The entire variable domain, with the rest obtained from reference TRBV2 and TRBJ2-2, is as follows: EPEVTQTPSHQVTQMGQEVILRCVPISNHLYFYWYRQILGQKVEFLVSFYNNEISEKSEIFDDQFSVERPDGSNFTLKIRSTKLEDSAMYFCASGALQDFTGELFFGEGSRLTVL.

The V gene is TRBV28, the J gene TRBJ1-1, with D maybe TRBD1 (6 bases). V lost 6 bases and J lost 5, with 16 bases in between. The length of the CDR3 is 14 residues. Germline V lookup: CDR1 MDHEN, CDR2 SYDVKM. The CDR3 coding sequence is TGTGCCAGCAGCACGTGGGGGGGGCCAACTGAAGCTTTCTTT. Translated: CASSTWGGPTEAFF.

This clone was seen a few times. The V and J genes are TRBV30 and TRBJ2-1, with a possible D match to TRBD1 (6 bases). Germline V lookup: CDR1 GTSNPN, CDR2 SVGIG (reference sequence). With 5 bases removed from V and 8 bases from J, the gap between germline ends came to 16 bases. The CDR3 is 13 amino acids. CDR3 nucleotide sequence: TGTGCCTGGGCCCGGGACACCGGCCATGAGCAGTTCTTC. It translates to CAWARDTGHEQFF.

The gene calls are TRBV27 and TRBJ2-1; D perhaps matches TRBD1 (5 bases). Germline V gene sequence: CDR1 MNHEY, CDR2 SMNVEV (reference sequence). Trimming pared 1 base from V and 7 bases from J, leaving 11 bases between. CDR3 length: 14 amino acids. The CDR3 region is CASSLYQGWNEQFF. The DNA of the CDR3 is TGTGCCAGCAGTTTATATCAGGGATGGAATGAGCAGTTCTTC.

The chain combines TRBV5-1 with TRBJ2-2, with 10 bases identical to TRBD1. In germline, CDR1 is SGHRS, CDR2 YFSETQ. The length of the CDR3 is 15 residues. Unmatched junction bases numbered 7, after V lost 4 bases and J lost 7 bases. The CDR3 coding sequence is TGCGCCAGCAGCCAAACCGGGACAGGGGACGGGGAGCTGTTTTTT. Protein product: CASSQTGTGDGELFF.

CDR3 DNA sequence: TGTGCCAGCAGCTTAACGGGAGGGTCGAATGAGCAGTTCTTC. This translates into CASSLTGGSNEQFF. V gene TRBV11-1 combines with J gene TRBJ2-1; 8 nucleotides line up with TRBD2. There are 14 residues in the CDR3. Germline-derived CDR1 and CDR2 are SGHAT and FQDESV (reference sequence). The junction had 4 bases not matched to a gene; V was cut back by 2 bases and J by 7 bases.